This T cell receptor (beta chain) was retrieved from a study of regulatory T cells in long-lasting Graves disease. Ten or more counts support this clonotype. No antigen is known for it. V dropped 6 bases and J dropped 1 base, with 13 bases sitting between them. The CDR3 is 15 amino acids. CDR1 is MDHEN and CDR2 is SYDVKM in the germline V gene. Study observations and caveats: Persistent disease was characterized by preferential usage of TRBV28, TRBJ1-2 and TRBJ2-5.

Arm-PCR of CDR3 regions and iRepertoire HTBI primers were the basis on which TCR beta libraries were built. One entry per CDR3 protein, called by TCRdb with MiXCR from the multiplex PCR reads. This table has 520,000 or so distinct CDR3 sequences, 12% appearing once. Time point here: newly diagnosed GD, antithyroid drugs for less than 3 months. Isolated PBMC RNA provided the starting material for the TCR library. The same specimen was also included in a second study, on T cells in Graves' hyperthyroidism and ophthalmopathy. That work adds: The study used the HTBI primer set for a first-round RT-PCR of the TCR CDR3.

Specimen: peripheral blood mononuclear cells (PBMCs), collected at new diagnosis, from a patient treated with antithyroid drugs. The sequence came from a woman aged 25-40 years with Graves disease. The chain carries TRBV28 and TRBJ1-5; D remains ambiguous. CDR3 sequence (DNA): TGTGCCAGCAGCGTGGACCCTGGGAGCAATCAGCCCCAGCATTTT. As protein: CASSVDPGSNQPQHF.